This entry is about one TCR beta chain. The CDR3 is 16 residues long. Trimming removed 5 bases from V and 2 bases from J, with 19 bases in between. Germline V CDR1 and CDR2: SGHAT, FQNNGV. These data come from a study of shared clonotypes between healthy human individuals. It was across several immunoSEQ plates that each subset's genomic DNA was evenly split. Sequenced by immunoSEQ multiplex PCR; TCRdb stores in-frame clones only, minus some. The repertoire includes some 490,000 clones, 81% of them detected once, and about 13% sits in the top ten. Sequencing input: PBMCs. The V gene is TRBV11-2, the J gene TRBJ2-7; TRBD1 is a possible D gene (6 bases). This receptor was identified in a woman in her 40s in good health. Some clones in this sample may be carry-over from other donors' samples. The CDR3 coding sequence is TGTGCCAGCAGCCGCCTCGTGGACAGAACCACCTACGAGCAGTACTTC. Its translation: CASSRLVDRTTYEQYF.